The rows below give T cell receptor beta chains drawn from one sample of a study of T-cell memory formation after mild COVID-19. TCRdb re-called the 5' RACE reads through MiXCR, storing one row per CDR3 protein. This repertoire shows approximately 560,000 distinct CDR3 sequences, around 16% found once; its top ten account for roughly 8%. The specimen was PBMCs or a T cell subset sorted from them (not recorded which). The receptors originated from an adult woman who had mild COVID-19 (a few samples of this study predate the infection). Cell type and time point are not known. The CDR3 runs from the conserved cysteine through the conserved F or W. A D gene is named only where the DNA matches it firmly. The size field is filled for only some rows; it gives once, few, many or a size class.

clone_size	j_call	d_call	v_call	cdr3_aa	cdr3_nt
few	TRBJ1-5	-	TRBV20-1	CSAAGQGGNQPQHF	TGCAGTGCCGCAGGGCAGGGTGGCAATCAGCCCCAGCATTTT
-	TRBJ2-1	TRBD2	TRBV19	CASSMLSGRTHNEQFF	TGTGCCAGTAGTATGCTTAGCGGGAGGACCCACAATGAGCAGTTCTTC
-	TRBJ2-3	-	TRBV9	CASSVAPGEDTQYF	TGTGCCAGCAGCGTAGCACCGGGGGAAGATACGCAGTATTTT
-	TRBJ1-1	-	TRBV18	CASSQLSAAMNTEAFF	TGTGCCAGCTCACAGCTATCAGCAGCAATGAACACTGAAGCTTTCTTT
-	TRBJ2-7	TRBD2	TRBV10-3	CAISEEGLAGEEQYF	TGTGCCATCAGTGAGGAGGGACTAGCGGGAGAAGAGCAGTACTTC
-	TRBJ2-1	TRBD2	TRBV12-3/TRBV12-4	CASSFGSGRVSYNEQFF	TGTGCCAGCAGTTTTGGTAGCGGGAGAGTGTCCTACAATGAGCAGTTCTTC
-	TRBJ2-3	-	TRBV7-9	CASSLAPYTDTQYF	TGTGCCAGCAGCTTAGCTCCCTACACAGATACGCAGTATTTT
-	TRBJ2-7	-	TRBV4-1	CASSRGTLSSYEQYF	TGCGCCAGCAGCCGCGGGACCCTTAGCTCCTACGAGCAGTACTTC
-	TRBJ2-3	-	TRBV11-2	CASSSLSQDTDTQYF	TGTGCCAGCAGCTCCCTCTCCCAGGACACAGATACGCAGTATTTT
few	TRBJ1-1	TRBD1	TRBV7-2	CASSLVSGQGTEAFF	TGTGCCAGCAGCTTAGTTTCGGGACAGGGGACTGAAGCTTTCTTT
-	TRBJ2-2	TRBD2	TRBV4-1	CASSPYTSGRSANTGELFF	TGCGCCAGCAGCCCTTATACTAGCGGGAGGAGCGCGAACACCGGGGAGCTGTTTTTT
many	TRBJ2-7	-	TRBV2	CASKARGYYEQYF	TGTGCCAGCAAGGCAAGGGGTTACTACGAGCAGTACTTC
few	TRBJ2-7	-	TRBV7-9	CASSLAGRESEQYF	TGTGCCAGCAGCTTAGCGGGCAGGGAATCCGAGCAGTACTTC
many	TRBJ2-7	-	TRBV11-2	CASSLGNNYEQYF	TGTGCCAGCAGCCTCGGGAATAACTACGAGCAGTACTTC
-	TRBJ1-1	-	TRBV10-3	CAIVGGVNTEAFF	TGTGCCATCGTAGGAGGGGTGAACACTGAAGCTTTCTTT
-	TRBJ1-6	-	TRBV9	CASSVLQWGGSGNSPLHF	TGTGCCAGCAGCGTACTCCAATGGGGGGGGTCGGGGAATTCACCCCTCCACTTT
few	TRBJ2-3	-	TRBV7-2	CASSLVERPRDTQYF	TGTGCCAGCAGCTTAGTCGAGCGGCCAAGGGATACGCAGTATTTT
-	TRBJ2-1	TRBD1	TRBV23-1	CASSGDSNNEQFF	TGCGCCAGCAGTGGGGACAGCAACAATGAGCAGTTCTTC
few	TRBJ2-7	-	TRBV10-3	CAITGTGTSYEQYF	TGTGCCATCACCGGCACGGGGACATCCTACGAGCAGTACTTC
-	TRBJ1-1	TRBD1	TRBV6-5	CASIGTGGFTEAFF	TGTGCCAGCATAGGGACAGGGGGCTTCACTGAAGCTTTCTTT
-	TRBJ2-5	-	TRBV5-6	CASSLDRVETQYF	TGTGCCAGCAGCCTGGACCGGGTCGAGACCCAGTACTTC
-	TRBJ2-5	TRBD1	TRBV15	CATADDRGPLGETQYF	TGTGCCACCGCCGATGACAGGGGCCCTCTGGGGGAGACCCAGTACTTC
-	TRBJ1-1	-	TRBV9	CASSPITGTEAFF	TGTGCCAGCAGCCCCATAACAGGCACTGAAGCTTTCTTT
few	TRBJ2-7	TRBD1	TRBV4-1	CASSQVRTGSHEQYF	TGCGCCAGCAGCCAAGTGAGGACAGGGTCCCACGAGCAGTACTTC
-	TRBJ2-2	TRBD1	TRBV4-1	CASSQGFGQGVPGELFF	TGCGCCAGCAGCCAAGGATTCGGCCAGGGGGTGCCCGGGGAGCTGTTTTTT
-	TRBJ2-2	TRBD2	TRBV4-3	CASSHDSGLAGDTGELFF	TGCGCCAGCAGCCATGACTCAGGACTAGCGGGAGACACCGGGGAGCTGTTTTTT
-	TRBJ1-1	-	TRBV20-1	CSARDRIRSSTEAFF	TGCAGTGCTAGAGATCGTATAAGGTCCTCCACTGAAGCTTTCTTT
-	TRBJ1-1	-	TRBV5-6	CASSRLLKGNTEAFF	TGTGCCAGCAGCCGGCTACTTAAGGGGAACACTGAAGCTTTCTTT
-	TRBJ1-1	-	TRBV12-3/TRBV12-4	CASSSVGVGNTEAFF	TGTGCCAGCAGTTCAGTGGGGGTCGGGAACACTGAAGCTTTCTTT
-	TRBJ2-2	-	TRBV5-1	CASRLAGHAGELFF	TGCGCCAGCAGATTGGCAGGTCACGCCGGGGAGCTGTTTTTT
-	TRBJ2-3	-	TRBV29-1	CSVGGRTTTDTQYF	TGCAGCGTTGGAGGGAGGACTACCACAGATACGCAGTATTTT
once	TRBJ2-7	TRBD1	TRBV2	CASSEGTGGEQYF	TGTGCCAGCAGCGAGGGGACAGGGGGCGAGCAGTACTTC
-	TRBJ2-3	TRBD2	TRBV20-1	CSARDGGDRSTDTQYF	TGCAGTGCTAGAGATGGGGGGGATCGGAGCACAGATACGCAGTATTTT
-	TRBJ2-5	-	TRBV4-1	CASSQGAPTEETQYF	TGCGCCAGCAGCCAAGGGGCCCCTACTGAAGAGACCCAGTACTTC
few	TRBJ1-6	-	TRBV5-1	CASSTDWSSPLHF	TGCGCCAGCAGCACGGACTGGTCTTCACCCCTCCACTTT
-	TRBJ1-2	TRBD1	TRBV12-3/TRBV12-4	CASSLGQGAHGYTF	TGTGCCAGCAGTTTGGGACAGGGGGCGCATGGCTACACCTTC
-	TRBJ2-1	-	TRBV5-1	CASSLTAGTTYNEQFF	TGCGCCAGCAGCTTAACAGCGGGGACAACCTACAATGAGCAGTTCTTC
-	TRBJ2-7	-	TRBV6-5	CASSFGQDAYEQYF	TGTGCCAGCAGTTTCGGGCAGGACGCCTACGAGCAGTACTTC
-	TRBJ2-7	TRBD2	TRBV4-3	CASSRVGTSGNPEQYF	TGCGCCAGCAGCCGAGTAGGGACTAGCGGGAACCCCGAGCAGTACTTC
-	TRBJ2-4	-	TRBV7-9	CATASGGRQKDGAKNIQYF	TGTGCCACCGCCTCCGGGGGCAGACAGAAAGACGGGGCCAAAAACATTCAGTACTTC
-	TRBJ1-1	-	TRBV29-1	CSAEQGLRAFF	TGCAGCGCGGAACAGGGCCTTAGGGCTTTCTTT
few	TRBJ1-4	-	TRBV23-1	CASSQTDRGEKLFF	TGCGCCAGCAGTCAGACCGATAGAGGGGAAAAACTGTTTTTT
few	TRBJ2-3	TRBD1	TRBV5-1	CASSLRQGDTDTQYF	TGCGCCAGCAGCTTACGACAGGGGGACACAGATACGCAGTATTTT
-	TRBJ2-5	TRBD2	TRBV30	CAWSVRPLAPTFETQYF	TGTGCCTGGAGTGTTCGACCACTAGCGCCCACCTTTGAGACCCAGTACTTC
-	TRBJ2-2	-	TRBV27	CASSLLGYGRTGELFF	TGTGCCAGCAGTTTATTAGGCTATGGGCGGACCGGGGAGCTGTTTTTT
-	TRBJ1-1	TRBD1	TRBV6-5	CASSFRDRSTEAFF	TGTGCCAGCAGTTTTCGGGACAGATCAACTGAAGCTTTCTTT
few	TRBJ2-3	TRBD2	TRBV15	CATRAGESTDTQYF	TGTGCCACCAGAGCGGGGGAGAGCACAGATACGCAGTATTTT
once	TRBJ2-7	-	TRBV6-2/TRBV6-3	CASGRPDKGKNEQYF	TGTGCCAGCGGCAGACCCGACAAGGGTAAAAACGAGCAGTACTTC
-	TRBJ2-5	-	TRBV3-1	CASSQGWGDHETQYF	TGTGCCAGCAGCCAGGGTTGGGGGGACCATGAGACCCAGTACTTC
few	TRBJ1-6	-	TRBV7-2	CASSLGTGWGNSPLHF	TGTGCCAGCAGCTTAGGTACAGGGTGGGGCAATTCACCCCTCCACTTT
-	TRBJ2-3	-	TRBV20-1	CSHGGKSTDTQYF	TGCAGTCATGGCGGGAAAAGCACAGATACGCAGTATTTT
many	TRBJ2-4	-	TRBV10-3	CAISEPGLGNIQYF	TGTGCCATCAGTGAGCCAGGACTCGGAAACATTCAGTACTTC
many	TRBJ2-1	-	TRBV20-1	CSARDSSVPEQFF	TGCAGTGCTAGAGATAGTAGCGTACCCGAGCAGTTCTTC
-	TRBJ2-1	-	TRBV27	CASSPLGGGKNNEQFF	TGTGCCAGCAGTCCTTTGGGCGGGGGCAAAAACAATGAGCAGTTCTTC
-	TRBJ2-5	TRBD2	TRBV24-1	CATSVGTSGREETQYF	TGTGCCACCAGTGTTGGGACTAGCGGGAGAGAAGAGACCCAGTACTTC
-	TRBJ1-1	TRBD1	TRBV27	CASGPTGQGVTFF	TGTGCCAGCGGCCCCACGGGACAGGGAGTAACTTTCTTT
-	TRBJ2-1	-	TRBV5-1	CASGPASYNEQFF	TGCGCCAGCGGCCCCGCCTCTTACAATGAGCAGTTCTTC
-	TRBJ2-3	TRBD2	TRBV20-1	CSASRTSGGPLSSTDTQYF	TGCAGTGCTAGTCGCACTAGCGGGGGCCCCTTATCTAGCACAGATACGCAGTATTTT
-	TRBJ2-7	-	TRBV5-6	CASSLIGGGYEKYF	TGTGCCAGCAGCTTGATCGGGGGAGGCTACGAGAAGTACTTC
-	TRBJ2-1	-	TRBV29-1	CSVERDHNNEQFF	TGCAGCGTTGAGCGGGACCATAACAATGAGCAGTTCTTC